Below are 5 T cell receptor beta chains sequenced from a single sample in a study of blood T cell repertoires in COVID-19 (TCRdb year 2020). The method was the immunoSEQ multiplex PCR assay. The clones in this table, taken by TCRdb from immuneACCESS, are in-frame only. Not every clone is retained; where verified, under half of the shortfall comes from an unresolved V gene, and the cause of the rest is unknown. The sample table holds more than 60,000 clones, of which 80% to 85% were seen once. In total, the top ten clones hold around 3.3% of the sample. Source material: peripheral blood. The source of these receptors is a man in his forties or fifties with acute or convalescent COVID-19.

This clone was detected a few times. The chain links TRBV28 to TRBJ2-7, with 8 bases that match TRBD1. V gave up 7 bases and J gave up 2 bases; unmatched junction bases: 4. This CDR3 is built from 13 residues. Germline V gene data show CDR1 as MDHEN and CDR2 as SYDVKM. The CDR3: CASIKTGAYEQYF. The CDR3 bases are TGTGCCAGCATAAAGACAGGGGCCTACGAGCAGTACTTC.

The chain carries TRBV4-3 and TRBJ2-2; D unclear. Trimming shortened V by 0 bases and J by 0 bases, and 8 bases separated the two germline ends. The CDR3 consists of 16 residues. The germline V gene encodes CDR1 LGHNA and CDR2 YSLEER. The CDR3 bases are TGCGCCAGCAGCCAAGATCCCAGGACGAACACCGGGGAGCTGTTTTTT. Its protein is CASSQDPRTNTGELFF.

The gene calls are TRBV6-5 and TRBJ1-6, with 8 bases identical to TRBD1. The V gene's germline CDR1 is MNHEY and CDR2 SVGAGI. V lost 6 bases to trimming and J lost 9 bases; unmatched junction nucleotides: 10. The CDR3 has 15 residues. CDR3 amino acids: CASSPSDRAISPLHF. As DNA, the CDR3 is TGTGCCAGCAGCCCCTCGGACAGGGCCATTTCACCCCTCCACTTT.

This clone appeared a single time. The CDR3 DNA reads as TGTGCCAGCTCACCAGCCGGGGACTCTGGAAACACCATATATTTT. Translating it yields CASSPAGDSGNTIYF. This chain joins TRBV18 and TRBJ1-3; D gene unclear. The V gene lost 2 bases and the J gene lost 0 bases, with 8 bases spanning the gap. Germline V gives CDR1 KGHSH, CDR2 LQKENI. CDR3 length equals 15 residues.

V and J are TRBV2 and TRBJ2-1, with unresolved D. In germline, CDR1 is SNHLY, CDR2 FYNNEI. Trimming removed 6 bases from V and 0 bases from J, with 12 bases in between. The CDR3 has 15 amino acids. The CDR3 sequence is CASRRISGSYNEQFF. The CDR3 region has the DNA TGTGCCAGCAGAAGAATTTCGGGCTCCTACAATGAGCAGTTCTTC.